The 25 T cell receptor beta chains in this list originate from one sample, sequenced in a study of identical twins (dated by TCRdb to 2016 to 2018). Library preparation used 5' RACE. Sequencing was performed on an Illumina HiSeq 2000. TCRdb reprocessing: public reads trimmed at Q25 with fastp, clones called with MiXCR, in-frame beta chains kept. All rows with the same CDR3 protein become a single entry with the most common DNA and genes. Across this sample there are roughly 480,000 distinct CDR3 sequences, with 20% to 30% seen only once. In total, the top ten clones hold approximately 2.9% of the sample. In addition, the sample was reused for a study of T cells expressing NK-cell markers.

Specimen: CD4+ T cells sorted from blood. Source of these receptors: a young woman in good health.

This clonotype was detected ten times or more. The rearrangement uses TRBV5-8 and TRBJ1-2; the match to TRBD1 covers 9 bases. Germline V gene sequence: CDR1 SGHTS, CDR2 YDEGEE. J gave up 8 bases and V 0 bases, and 8 bases lay outside the gene matches. The CDR3 has 15 amino acids. The CDR3 sequence is CASSLAGQGPWGYTF. For the CDR3, the DNA is TGTGCCAGCAGCTTGGCCGGACAGGGGCCTTGGGGCTACACCTTC.

The rearrangement links TRBV12-3 or TRBV12-4 to TRBJ2-7; D not certain. The V gene lost 6 bases and the J gene lost 0 bases, with 12 bases spanning the gap. CDR3 length: 14 amino acids. The CDR3 spells CASRSRRSSYEQYF. CDR3 nucleotides: TGTGCCAGCAGATCACGCCGGAGCTCCTACGAGCAGTACTTC.

The chain employs TRBV5-1 and TRBJ1-2; no definite D call. Looked up from germline, CDR1 is SGHRS and CDR2 is YFSETQ. The CDR3 has 13 residues. V lost 1 base and J 5 bases, leaving 9 bases between the germline ends. The CDR3 reads CASSLSPDYGYTF. The CDR3 DNA reads as TGCGCCAGCAGCTTGTCGCCGGATTATGGCTACACCTTC. The variable domain in full, with the rest retrieved from reference TRBV5-1 and TRBJ1-2, is KAGVTQTPRYLIKTRGQQVTLSCSPISGHRSVSWYQQTPGQGLQFLFEYFSETQRNKGNFPGRFSGRQFSNSRSEMNVSTLELGDSALYLCASSLSPDYGYTFGSGTRLTVV.

In this sample, this clonotype turned up a few times. The CDR3 DNA follows: TGCGCCAGCAGCCCAAGTGCAGGGAACGGCTACACCTTC. This codes for CASSPSAGNGYTF. The V gene is TRBV4-1, the J gene TRBJ1-2; tentative D call: TRBD1 (5 bases). The V end lost 4 bases, the J end lost 8 bases, and 14 bases lay between the germline ends. There are 13 residues in the CDR3. CDR1 and CDR2 from the germline V gene are MGHRA and YSYEKL.

The V call is TRBV5-6, the J call TRBJ1-2; TRBD1 matches 7 bases. V lost 9 bases to trimming and J lost 4 bases; unmatched junction nucleotides: 9. Per the germline V gene, CDR1 is SGHDT and CDR2 is YYEEEE. The CDR3 contains 13 residues. The CDR3 nucleotides are TGTGCCACCACGCCCAGGGACAGCTATGGCTACACCTTC. This sequence encodes CATTPRDSYGYTF.

There are a few counts of this clonotype. CDR3 nucleotides: TGTGCCAGCGGTTTAGAGAGCTACAATGAGCAGTTCTTC. It encodes CASGLESYNEQFF. This chain connects TRBV21-1 to TRBJ2-1. TRBV21-1 is listed as a pseudogene. CDR3 length: 13 amino acids.

The V gene is TRBV6-5, the J gene TRBJ2-3, with TRBD2 matching 10 bases. The CDR3 extends over 16 amino acids. V dropped 0 bases and J dropped 7; count of bases not matched to a gene: 7. Germline loops: CDR1 MNHEY, CDR2 SVGAGI. The CDR3 nucleotides read TGTGCCAGCAGTTACTCCAGCGGGGGGGCCCTTTATACGCAGTATTTT. Translation: CASSYSSGGALYTQYF.

This clonotype came up a few times. The chain joins TRBV10-3 to TRBJ2-2, with 8 bases lining up with TRBD1. V was pared by 9 bases and J by 4 bases, with 7 bases of the junction left unmatched. The CDR3 contains 14 residues. Germline CDR1 reads ENHRY; CDR2 reads SYGVKD. This CDR3 is CAIATGAFTGELFF. CDR3 nucleotide sequence: TGTGCCATTGCGACAGGGGCATTCACCGGGGAGCTGTTTTTT.

This rearrangement joins TRBV6-2 or TRBV6-3 to TRBJ2-3, with D possibly being TRBD1 (5 bases). The length of the CDR3 is 17 residues. V lost 2 bases and J 2 bases, leaving 17 bases between the germline ends. Germline V gene data show CDR1 as MNHEY and CDR2 as SVGEGT. The chain's CDR3 is CASSYTTRAHSTDTQYF. The CDR3 bases are TGTGCCAGCAGTTACACCACCAGGGCCCACTCCACAGATACGCAGTATTTT.

The chain has TRBV7-9 and TRBJ2-3; possible D gene TRBD1, 5 bases. Trimming took off 6 bases at V and 1 base at J, with 8 bases between the two ends. Germline values: CDR1 SEHNR, CDR2 FQNEAQ (reference sequence). This CDR3 comprises 13 residues. CDR3 loop: CASRQTGTDTQYF. The CDR3 DNA reads as TGTGCCAGCAGACAGACAGGCACAGATACGCAGTATTTT.

The chain employs TRBV12-3 or TRBV12-4 and TRBJ2-5; TRBD2 aligns across 11 bases. V was pared by 3 bases and J by 7 bases, with 10 bases of the junction left unmatched. This CDR3 has 16 residues. Written as DNA, the CDR3 is TGTGCCAGCAGTTTGGCGCTAGCGGGGGGCCCTGCGACCCAGTACTTC. It is translated as CASSLALAGGPATQYF.

In this sample, this clonotype turned up many times. CDR3 sequence (DNA): TGTGCCACCAGTGAGAGGGGTGAGCAGTTCTTC. This sequence encodes CATSERGEQFF. The J gene is TRBJ2-1, the V gene TRBV24-1; D is perhaps TRBD1 or TRBD2 (5 bases each). The ends were cut back, 4 bases at V and 9 bases at J, with 6 bases in the middle. Germline CDR1 reads KGHDR; CDR2 reads SFDVKD. The CDR3 extends over 11 amino acids.

The genes are TRBV6-1 and TRBJ2-4; no clear D gene. This CDR3 contains 13 residues. Trimming cost V 6 bases and J 7 bases, with 13 bases left between them. Per the germline V gene, CDR1 is MNHNS and CDR2 is SASEGT. DNA for the CDR3: TGTGCCAGCAGGAATCCCAACGGGAACATTCAGTACTTC. This codes for CASRNPNGNIQYF.

The chain links TRBV28 to TRBJ1-1, with unresolved D. V was pared by 6 bases and J by 9 bases, with 11 bases between. The CDR3 spans 11 residues. Germline V CDR1 and CDR2: MDHEN, SYDVKM. The CDR3 DNA sequence: TGTGCCAGCAGACTGTCGGGTAAAGCTTTCTTT. The encoded protein is CASRLSGKAFF.

The sample holds a few counts of this clonotype. The chain uses TRBV10-3 and TRBJ2-7; possible D gene TRBD1, 7 bases. Germline lookup yields CDR1 ENHRY and CDR2 SYGVKD. This CDR3 contains 16 residues. Trimming took 4 bases from V and 5 from J, leaving 21 bases between them. In DNA, the CDR3 is TGTGCCATCAGTGGGAGGGTTACAGGGGCGTCGAACGAGCAGTACTTC. Protein product: CAISGRVTGASNEQYF.

V usage is TRBV9 and J usage is TRBJ2-7; D is perhaps TRBD2 (7 bases). Trimming removed 1 base at V and 5 bases at J, with 16 bases between. This CDR3 comprises 15 residues. Germline values: CDR1 SGDLS, CDR2 YYNGEE. The CDR3 bases are TGTGCCAGCAGCGTAAGTCGGGGGGCGTGGGACGAGCAGTACTTC. Translated: CASSVSRGAWDEQYF.

Only a few counts were recorded for this clonotype. The chain combines TRBV29-1 with TRBJ1-2; 9 positions match TRBD1. The CDR3 is made up of 12 amino acids. Germline loops: CDR1 SQVTM, CDR2 ANQGSEA. V lost 6 bases to trimming and J lost 5 bases; unmatched junction nucleotides: 4. The CDR3 region has the DNA TGCAGCGTGTGGACAGGGGAATATGGCTACACCTTC. This translates into CSVWTGEYGYTF.

This clonotype was counted between two and nine times. The genes are TRBV4-3 and TRBJ2-7, with D hard to call. The V gene lost 3 bases and the J gene lost 5 bases, with 11 bases spanning the gap. Germline CDR1 reads LGHNA; CDR2 reads YSLEER. The length of the CDR3 is 13 residues. CDR3 DNA sequence: TGCGCCAGCAGCCAGGGCCACGTCCACGAGCAGTACTTC. It codes for CASSQGHVHEQYF.

The chain carries TRBV10-3 and TRBJ1-5; 9 nucleotides agree with TRBD1. This CDR3 region has 15 residues. The trim removed 4 bases at V and 7 bases at J, leaving 8 bases unmatched. Looked up from germline, CDR1 is ENHRY and CDR2 is SYGVKD. The CDR3 loop is CAISVTPGTGQPQHF. The CDR3 DNA follows: TGTGCCATCAGTGTGACTCCAGGGACAGGGCAGCCCCAGCATTTT.

This clonotype showed up just a few times. The DNA for the CDR3 is TGTGCCAGCAGCTTAGGGGGTTTTAGTAATTCACCCCTCCACTTT. Encoded protein: CASSLGGFSNSPLHF. The chain has TRBV7-8 and TRBJ1-6; D is unclear. This CDR3 spans 15 amino acids. V was pared by 1 base and J by 6 bases, with 10 bases between. CDR1 and CDR2 from the germline V gene are SGHVS and FQNEAQ.

This chain joins TRBV30 and TRBJ2-5; D is undetermined. The V and J ends lost 0 bases and 4 bases respectively, with 9 bases between them. Germline assignment: CDR1 GTSNPN and CDR2 SVGIG (reference sequence). There are 13 residues in the CDR3. The CDR3 spells CAWSVLSTETQYF. DNA of the CDR3: TGTGCCTGGAGTGTACTCAGCACAGAGACCCAGTACTTC.

V and J are TRBV7-3 and TRBJ2-2; unclear D gene. The CDR3 contains 16 residues. V dropped 1 base and J dropped 0 bases, with 9 bases sitting between them. The germline gives CDR1 SGHTA, CDR2 FQGTGA. CDR3 sequence reads: CASSLNQPSNTGELFF. As DNA, the CDR3 is TGTGCCAGCAGCTTAAATCAGCCATCGAACACCGGGGAGCTGTTTTTT. The full variable domain, completed using reference TRBV7-3 and TRBJ2-2, is GAGVSQTPSNKVTEKGKYVELRCDPISGHTALYWYRQSLGQGPEFLIYFQGTGAADDSGLPNDRFFAVRPEGSVSTLKIQRTERGDSAVYLCASSLNQPSNTGELFFGEGSRLTVL.

J is TRBJ1-2 and V is TRBV20-1; D gene unclear. The CDR3 consists of 11 residues. Germline-derived CDR1 and CDR2 are DFQATT and SNEGSKA (reference sequence). V dropped 7 bases and J dropped 2 bases, with 8 bases sitting between them. CDR3 region: CSGALNYGYTF. The CDR3 nucleotides read TGCAGTGGGGCGCTCAACTATGGCTACACCTTC.

The chain joins TRBV2 to TRBJ1-4; D is unclear. CDR3 size: 13 residues. In germline, CDR1 is SNHLY, CDR2 FYNNEI. V gave up 3 bases and J gave up 10 bases, with 12 bases separating them. CDR3: CASSDGRPLKLFF. In DNA form, the CDR3 reads TGTGCCAGCAGTGACGGTCGGCCCCTAAAACTGTTTTTT.

This chain links TRBV6-5 with TRBJ2-4; D is ambiguous. Trimming took 3 bases from V and 4 from J, leaving 7 bases between them. The CDR3 length is 13 residues. From germline, CDR1 is MNHEY and CDR2 SVGAGI. The CDR3 region has the DNA TGTGCCAGCAGTTATGGTCCAAAAAACATTCAGTACTTC. Translation: CASSYGPKNIQYF.